The present T cell receptor (beta chain) was sequenced within a study of blood T cell repertoires in COVID-19. Background on the study: Donors in the United States, Italy and Spain gave samples during acute or convalescent COVID-19.

Measured with immunoSEQ multiplex PCR; TCRdb has only the in-frame clones, and not every one. The sample includes some 260,000 clones, 84% of them seen just once. As for this clone: This same CDR3 is encoded by further DNA sequences in the sample.

J was trimmed by 1 base and V by 2 bases; bases with no gene match: 4. There are 15 residues in the CDR3. Looked up from germline, CDR1 is MNHNS and CDR2 is SASEGT. The rearrangement joins TRBV6-1 to TRBJ1-1, with TRBD1 matching over 7 bases. This TCR derives from a man aged 30 to 39 with acute COVID-19. The sequenced material came from PBMCs or T cells enriched from blood (not recorded which). In nucleotides, the CDR3 is TGTGCCAGCAGTGAACGGACAGGTAGGAACACTGAAGCTTTCTTT. Encoded protein: CASSERTGRNTEAFF.